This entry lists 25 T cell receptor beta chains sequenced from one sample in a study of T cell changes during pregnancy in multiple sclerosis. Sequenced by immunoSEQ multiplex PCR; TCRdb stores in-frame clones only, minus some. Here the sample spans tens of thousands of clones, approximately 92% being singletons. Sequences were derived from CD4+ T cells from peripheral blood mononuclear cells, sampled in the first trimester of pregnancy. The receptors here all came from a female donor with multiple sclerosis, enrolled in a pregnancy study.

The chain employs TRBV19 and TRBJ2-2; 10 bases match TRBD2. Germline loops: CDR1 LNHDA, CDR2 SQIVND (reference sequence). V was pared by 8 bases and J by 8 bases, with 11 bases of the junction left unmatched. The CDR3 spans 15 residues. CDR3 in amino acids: CASSTSGRGTGELFF. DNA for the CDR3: TGTGCCAGTTCGACTAGCGGGCGGGGGACTGGGGAGCTGTTTTTT.

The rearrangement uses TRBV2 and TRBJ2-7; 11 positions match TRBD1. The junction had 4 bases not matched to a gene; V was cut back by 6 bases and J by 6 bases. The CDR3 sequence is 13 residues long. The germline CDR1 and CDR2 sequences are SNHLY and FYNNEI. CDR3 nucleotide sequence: TGTGCCAGCAGCGGGGACAGGGGGGGCGAGCAGTACTTC. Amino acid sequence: CASSGDRGGEQYF.

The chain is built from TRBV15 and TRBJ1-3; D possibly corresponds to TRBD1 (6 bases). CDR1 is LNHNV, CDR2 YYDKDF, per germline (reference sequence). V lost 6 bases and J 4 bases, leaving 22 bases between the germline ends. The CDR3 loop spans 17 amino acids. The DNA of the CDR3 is TGTGCCACCAGTGCGGTGAGGGGGACGGATATGGGAAACACCATATATTTT. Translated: CATSAVRGTDMGNTIYF.

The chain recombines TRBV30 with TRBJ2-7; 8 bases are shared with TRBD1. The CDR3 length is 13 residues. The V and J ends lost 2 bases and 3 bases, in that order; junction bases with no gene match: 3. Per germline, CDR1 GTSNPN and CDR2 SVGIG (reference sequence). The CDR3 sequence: CAWSKGQGYEQYF. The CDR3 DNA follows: TGTGCCTGGAGTAAAGGACAGGGCTACGAGCAGTACTTC.

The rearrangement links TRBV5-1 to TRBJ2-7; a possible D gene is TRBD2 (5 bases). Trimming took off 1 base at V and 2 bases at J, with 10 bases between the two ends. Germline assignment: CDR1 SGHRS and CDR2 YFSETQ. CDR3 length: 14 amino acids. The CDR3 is CASSLQRETYEQYF. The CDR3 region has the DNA TGCGCCAGCAGCTTGCAACGGGAAACCTACGAGCAGTACTTC.

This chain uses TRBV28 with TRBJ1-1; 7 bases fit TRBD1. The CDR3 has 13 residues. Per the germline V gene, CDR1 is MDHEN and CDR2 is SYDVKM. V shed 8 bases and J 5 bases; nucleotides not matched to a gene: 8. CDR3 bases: TGTGCCAGCGGGACGACAGGGAGGACTGAAGCTTTCTTT. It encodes CASGTTGRTEAFF.

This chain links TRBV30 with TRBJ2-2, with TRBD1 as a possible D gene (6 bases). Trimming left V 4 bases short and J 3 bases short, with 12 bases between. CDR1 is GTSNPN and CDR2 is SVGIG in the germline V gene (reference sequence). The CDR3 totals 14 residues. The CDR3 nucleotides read TGTGCCTGGAATCGGGACACCTACACCGGGGAGCTGTTTTTT. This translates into CAWNRDTYTGELFF.

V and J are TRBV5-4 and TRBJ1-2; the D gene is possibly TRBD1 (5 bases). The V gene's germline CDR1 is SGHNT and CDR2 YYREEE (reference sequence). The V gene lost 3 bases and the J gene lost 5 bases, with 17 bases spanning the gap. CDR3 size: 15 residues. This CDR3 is CASSSTAGGGYGYTF. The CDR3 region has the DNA TGTGCCAGCAGCTCGACCGCGGGGGGAGGGTATGGCTACACCTTC.

CDR3 DNA: TGCGCCAGCAGGGGGGACACAAAGACTGAAGCTTTCTTT. Translating it yields CASRGDTKTEAFF. V and J are TRBV5-1 and TRBJ1-1; perhaps TRBD1 as D (6 bases). V was trimmed by 5 bases and J by 5 bases, leaving 13 bases between them. The CDR3 is 13 amino acids. Germline V gene lookup returns CDR1 SGHRS and CDR2 YFSETQ.

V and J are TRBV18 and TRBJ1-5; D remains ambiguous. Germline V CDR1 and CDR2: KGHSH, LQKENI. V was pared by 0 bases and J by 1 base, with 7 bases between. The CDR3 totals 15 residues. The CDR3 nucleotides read TGTGCCAGCTCACCACCCGGGGTAAGCAATCAGCCCCAGCATTTT. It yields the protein CASSPPGVSNQPQHF. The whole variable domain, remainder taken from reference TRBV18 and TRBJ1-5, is NAGVMQNPRHLVRRRGQEARLRCSPMKGHSHVYWYRQLPEEGLKFMVYLQKENIIDESGMPKERFSAEFPKEGPSILRIQQVVRGDSAAYFCASSPPGVSNQPQHFGDGTRLSIL.

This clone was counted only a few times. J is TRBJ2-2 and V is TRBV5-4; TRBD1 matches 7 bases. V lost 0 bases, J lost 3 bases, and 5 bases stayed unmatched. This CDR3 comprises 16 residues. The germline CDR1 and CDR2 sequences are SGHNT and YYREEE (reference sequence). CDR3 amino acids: CASSLGRGRDTGELFF. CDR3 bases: TGTGCCAGCAGCTTGGGTAGGGGGCGCGACACCGGGGAGCTGTTTTTT. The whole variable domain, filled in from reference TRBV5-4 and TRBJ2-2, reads ETGVTQSPTHLIKTRGQQVTLRCSSQSGHNTVSWYQQALGQGPQFIFQYYREEENGRGNFPPRFSGLQFPNYSSELNVNALELDDSALYLCASSLGRGRDTGELFFGEGSRLTVL.

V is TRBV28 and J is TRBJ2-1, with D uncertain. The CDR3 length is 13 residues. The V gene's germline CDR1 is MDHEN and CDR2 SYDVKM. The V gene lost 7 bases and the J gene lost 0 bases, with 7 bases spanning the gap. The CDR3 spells CASTPSSYNEQFF. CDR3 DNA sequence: TGTGCCAGCACCCCGAGCTCCTACAATGAGCAGTTCTTC. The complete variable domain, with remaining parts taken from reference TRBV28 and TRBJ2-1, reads DVKVTQSSRYLVKRTGEKVFLECVQDMDHENMFWYRQDPGLGLRLIYFSYDVKMKEKGDIPEGYSVSREKKERFSLILESASTNQTSMYLCASTPSSYNEQFFGPGTRLTVL.

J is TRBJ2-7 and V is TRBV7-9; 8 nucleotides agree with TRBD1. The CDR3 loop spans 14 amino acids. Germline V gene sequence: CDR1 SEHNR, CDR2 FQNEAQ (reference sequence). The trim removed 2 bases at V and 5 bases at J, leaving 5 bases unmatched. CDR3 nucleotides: TGTGCCAGCAGCTTAAGCCAGGGGGCCGACGAGCAGTACTTC. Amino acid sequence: CASSLSQGADEQYF.

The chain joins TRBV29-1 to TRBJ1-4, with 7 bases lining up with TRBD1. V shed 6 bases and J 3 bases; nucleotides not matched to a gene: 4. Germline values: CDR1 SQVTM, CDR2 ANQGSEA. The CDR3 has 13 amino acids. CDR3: CSVRQGPNEKLFF. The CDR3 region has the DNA TGCAGCGTCCGACAGGGCCCTAATGAAAAACTGTTTTTT. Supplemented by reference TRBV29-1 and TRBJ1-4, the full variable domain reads SAVISQKPSRDICQRGTSLTIQCQVDSQVTMMFWYRQQPGQSLTLIATANQGSEATYESGFVIDKFPISRPNLTFSTLTVSNMSPEDSSIYLCSVRQGPNEKLFFGSGTQLSVL.

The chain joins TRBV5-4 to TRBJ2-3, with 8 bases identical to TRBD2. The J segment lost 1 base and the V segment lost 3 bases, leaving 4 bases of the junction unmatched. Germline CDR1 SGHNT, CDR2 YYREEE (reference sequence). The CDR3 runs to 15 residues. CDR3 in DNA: TGTGCCAGCAGCTCCTCAGCGGGGGGCACAGATACGCAGTATTTT. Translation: CASSSSAGGTDTQYF.

The DNA of the CDR3 is TGTGCCAGCTCAACCGGGACTAGCGCCTTCCGCACAGATACGCAGTATTTT. Protein: CASSTGTSAFRTDTQYF. The genes are TRBV2 and TRBJ2-3, with 10 bases aligning to TRBD2. The V and J ends lost 8 bases and 1 base, in that order; junction bases with no gene match: 12. The CDR3 runs to 17 residues. Germline-derived CDR1 and CDR2 are SNHLY and FYNNEI. The full variable domain, its missing parts supplied by reference TRBV2 and TRBJ2-3, is EPEVTQTPSHQVTQMGQEVILRCVPISNHLYFYWYRQILGQKVEFLVSFYNNEISEKSEIFDDQFSVERPDGSNFTLKIRSTKLEDSAMYFCASSTGTSAFRTDTQYFGPGTRLTVL.

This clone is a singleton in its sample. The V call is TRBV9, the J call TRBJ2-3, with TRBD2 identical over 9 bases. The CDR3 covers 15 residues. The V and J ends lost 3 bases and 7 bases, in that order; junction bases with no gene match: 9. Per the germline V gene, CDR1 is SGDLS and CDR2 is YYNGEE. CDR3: CASSAPGLAINTQYF. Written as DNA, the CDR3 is TGTGCCAGCAGCGCCCCGGGACTAGCAATAAATACGCAGTATTTT.

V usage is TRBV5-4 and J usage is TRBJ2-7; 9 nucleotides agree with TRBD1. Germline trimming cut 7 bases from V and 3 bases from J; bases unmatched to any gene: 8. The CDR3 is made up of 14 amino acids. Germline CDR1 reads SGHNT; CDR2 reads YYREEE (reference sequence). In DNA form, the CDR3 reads TGTGCCAGCGGACACAGGGGGCGCATCTACGAGCAGTACTTC. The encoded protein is CASGHRGRIYEQYF.

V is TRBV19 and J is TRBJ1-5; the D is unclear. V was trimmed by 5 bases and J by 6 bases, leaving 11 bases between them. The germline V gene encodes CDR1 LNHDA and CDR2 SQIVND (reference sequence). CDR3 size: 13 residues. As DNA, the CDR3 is TGTGCCAGTAGTCTGGAGGTTGGTCAGCCCCAGCATTTT. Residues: CASSLEVGQPQHF. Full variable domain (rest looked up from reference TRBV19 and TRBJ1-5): DGGITQSPKYLFRKEGQNVTLSCEQNLNHDAMYWYRQDPGQGLRLIYYSQIVNDFQKGDIAEGYSVSREKKESFPLTVTSAQKNPTAFYLCASSLEVGQPQHFGDGTRLSIL.

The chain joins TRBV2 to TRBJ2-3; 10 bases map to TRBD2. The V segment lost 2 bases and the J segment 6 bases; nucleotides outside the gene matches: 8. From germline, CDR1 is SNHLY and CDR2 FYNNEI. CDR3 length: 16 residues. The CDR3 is CASSEPSGSGLDTQYF. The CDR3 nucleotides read TGTGCCAGCAGTGAACCTAGCGGGAGTGGGCTTGATACGCAGTATTTT. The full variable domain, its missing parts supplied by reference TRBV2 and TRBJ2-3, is EPEVTQTPSHQVTQMGQEVILRCVPISNHLYFYWYRQILGQKVEFLVSFYNNEISEKSEIFDDQFSVERPDGSNFTLKIRSTKLEDSAMYFCASSEPSGSGLDTQYFGPGTRLTVL.

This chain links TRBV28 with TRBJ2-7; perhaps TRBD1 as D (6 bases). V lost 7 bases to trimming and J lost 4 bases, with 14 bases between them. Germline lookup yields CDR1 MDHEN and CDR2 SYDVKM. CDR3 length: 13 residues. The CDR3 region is CASTDRSKYEQYF. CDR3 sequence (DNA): TGTGCCAGCACCGACAGGAGTAAATACGAGCAGTACTTC. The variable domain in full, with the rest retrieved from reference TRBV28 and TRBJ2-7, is DVKVTQSSRYLVKRTGEKVFLECVQDMDHENMFWYRQDPGLGLRLIYFSYDVKMKEKGDIPEGYSVSREKKERFSLILESASTNQTSMYLCASTDRSKYEQYFGPGTRLTVT.

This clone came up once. For the CDR3, the DNA is TGTGCCAGCAGCTTATTAACTAGCGCAGCCTACGAGCAGTACTTC. Amino acids: CASSLLTSAAYEQYF. The V call is TRBV7-9, the J call TRBJ2-7; 7 nucleotides line up with TRBD2. Germline CDR1 reads SEHNR; CDR2 reads FQNEAQ (reference sequence). The CDR3 has 15 residues. V shed 2 bases, J shed 2 bases, and the junction held 6 bases outside the gene matches. Using reference TRBV7-9 and TRBJ2-7 for the parts outside the CDR3, the full variable domain is DTGVSQNPRHKITKRGQNVTFRCDPISEHNRLYWYRQTLGQGPEFLTYFQNEAQLEKSRLLSDRFSAERPKGSFSTLEIQRTEQGDSAMYLCASSLLTSAAYEQYFGPGTRLTVT.

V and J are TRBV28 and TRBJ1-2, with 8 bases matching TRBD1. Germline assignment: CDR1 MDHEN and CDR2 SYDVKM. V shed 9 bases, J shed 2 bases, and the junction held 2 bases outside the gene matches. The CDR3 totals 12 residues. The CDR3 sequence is CASRTGNYGYTF. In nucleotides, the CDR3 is TGTGCCAGTAGGACAGGGAACTATGGCTACACCTTC.

CDR3 amino acids: CASSDSRGSNYGYTF. The CDR3 DNA reads as TGTGCCAGCAGTGACTCGAGGGGGTCGAACTATGGCTACACCTTC. The V call is TRBV6-4, the J call TRBJ1-2; D may be TRBD1 (6 bases). In germline, CDR1 is MRHNA, CDR2 SNTAGT. The CDR3 is 15 residues long. Trimming left V 0 bases short and J 2 bases short, with 10 bases between.

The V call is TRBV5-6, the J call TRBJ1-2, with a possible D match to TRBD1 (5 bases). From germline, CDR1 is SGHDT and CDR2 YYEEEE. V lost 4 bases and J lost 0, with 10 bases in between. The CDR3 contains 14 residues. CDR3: CASSPKTANYGYTF. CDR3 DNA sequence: TGTGCCAGCAGCCCGAAGACAGCTAACTATGGCTACACCTTC.